The 5 T cell receptor beta chains presented below share a single source sample, sequenced in a study of blood T cell repertoires in COVID-19. Clones were sequenced by immunoSEQ multiplex PCR, and TCRdb holds only the in-frame ones, with some missing. Among around 67,000 clones listed, around 88% were seen once. Sequenced input: peripheral blood. The receptors were sampled from a man aged 50 or older with active COVID-19.

The V and J genes are TRBV25-1 and TRBJ2-1, with D maybe TRBD2 (5 bases). This CDR3 region has 15 residues. Trimming removed 1 base from V and 7 bases from J, with 14 bases in between. Germline CDR1 MGHDK, CDR2 SYGVNS. The CDR3 DNA follows: TGTGCCAGCAGTGAATTTCGGGGAGCGGTTAATGAGCAGTTCTTC. As protein: CASSEFRGAVNEQFF.

This rearrangement joins TRBV6-6 to TRBJ2-3; no clear D. Germline CDR1 is MNHNY and CDR2 is SVGAGI (reference sequence). Trimming pared 0 bases from V and 6 bases from J, leaving 4 bases between. This CDR3 region has 12 residues. The CDR3 loop is CASSYSLDTQYF. The CDR3 DNA reads as TGTGCCAGCAGTTACTCCCTCGATACGCAGTATTTT.

The chain couples TRBV28 to TRBJ2-7, with D tentatively TRBD1 (5 bases). This CDR3 region has 14 residues. Trimming removed 2 bases at V and 2 bases at J, with 10 bases between. Germline lookup yields CDR1 MDHEN and CDR2 SYDVKM. As DNA, the CDR3 is TGTGCCAGCAGTTTAACCGACAGAGCCTACGAGCAGTACTTC. This translates into CASSLTDRAYEQYF.

The chain carries TRBV13 and TRBJ2-1; 7 bases line up with TRBD1. The CDR3 spans 13 residues. V gave up 5 bases and J gave up 5 bases; unmatched junction bases: 3. CDR1 is PRHDT and CDR2 is FYEKMQ in the germline V gene (reference sequence). CDR3 nucleotides: TGTGCCAGCAGCAAAGACAGGGACAATGAGCAGTTCTTC. The encoded protein is CASSKDRDNEQFF.

V and J are TRBV6-5 and TRBJ2-5; tentatively, D is TRBD2 (6 bases). The CDR3 extends over 15 amino acids. Germline CDR1 and CDR2: MNHEY and SVGAGI. V was shortened by 6 bases and J by 5 bases, with 19 bases between the two germline ends. The CDR3: CASRGSQDRGETQYF. CDR3 DNA: TGTGCCAGCAGAGGTTCTCAAGACCGGGGGGAGACCCAGTACTTC.